This T cell receptor beta chain was recovered during a study of cytomegalovirus exposure and HLA in healthy donors. This clone has just one count. Amplification used 60 Vbeta primers and 13 Jbeta primers. Only in-frame clones appear in the TCRdb table, and some are missing; sequencing was by immunoSEQ multiplex PCR. The sample shows roughly 150,000 clones, around 84% of them seen only once. The germline V and J ends were trimmed by 3 bases and 6 bases, with 13 bases remaining between them. CDR3 length equals 14 residues. CDR1 is MDHEN, CDR2 SYDVKM, per germline. The sequence derives from a boy aged 2-9 years in good health and CMV-seronegative. Sequenced material: PBMCs. This sequence joins TRBV28 and TRBJ2-3; tentatively, D is TRBD2 (6 bases). The CDR3 DNA follows: TGTGCCAGCAGTTTCGGGAGAACTAGCGATACGCAGTATTTT. Translated: CASSFGRTSDTQYF.